This T cell receptor beta chain was sequenced in a study of blood T cell repertoires in COVID-19. Study-level background: PBMCs, B-cell-depleted T cells, or T cells provided the cDNA or gDNA that made up the material.

Germline CDR1 SQVTM, CDR2 ANQGSEA. This CDR3 region has 12 residues. The V gene lost 7 bases and the J gene lost 5 bases, with 14 bases spanning the gap. Per the authors' pipeline: From reference gene primer amplification, estimates of nucleated cell counts were derived. Sequencing was performed with immunoSEQ multiplex PCR; in TCRdb, only in-frame clones are kept and a portion is missing. The V and J calls and the clone size are those of that table, but D and trimming were determined from the DNA. The sample includes about 230,000 clones, roughly 84% of them seen just once. The V gene is TRBV29-1, the J gene TRBJ2-5; unclear D gene. The sequenced sample consisted of peripheral blood. The receptor was isolated from a woman of 80 years or more with active or convalescent COVID-19. CDR3 loop: CSASHSLETQYF. As DNA, the CDR3 is TGCAGCGCGAGCCACTCGCTGGAGACCCAGTACTTC. The whole variable domain, remainder taken from reference TRBV29-1 and TRBJ2-5, is SAVISQKPSRDICQRGTSLTIQCQVDSQVTMMFWYRQQPGQSLTLIATANQGSEATYESGFVIDKFPISRPNLTFSTLTVSNMSPEDSSIYLCSASHSLETQYFGPGTRLLVL.